This entry features one T cell receptor (beta chain) sequence. Antigen unknown. Sequenced by immunoSEQ multiplex PCR; TCRdb stores in-frame clones only, minus some. The repertoire has about 680,000 clones, around two thirds of them found once; the top ten carry roughly 1.7%. This CDR3 is 15 amino acids long. With V trimmed by 3 bases and J by 2 bases, 1 base remained unmatched. Germline V gene lookup returns CDR1 SGHAT and CDR2 FQNNGV. These data belong to a study of shared clonotypes between healthy human individuals. General observations from the study: Some naive CD4 clonotypes, approximately 4.5%, turned up in common across four donors. The researchers took only blood, and tissue repertoires probably look different.

A CD45RA+ naive subset and a CD45RA-negative memory subset were split from CD4+ cells. The receptor was isolated from a woman aged 30 to 39 in good health. The sequenced material came from memory CD4+ T cells sorted from blood. Subset indicated: CD45RA-negative fraction. The chain recombines TRBV11-2 with TRBJ2-1, with TRBD2 matching over 10 bases. The CDR3 region has the DNA TGTGCCAGCAGCTTTACTAGCGGGGCCTACAATGAGCAGTTCTTC. This translates into CASSFTSGAYNEQFF.